This T cell receptor beta chain was sequenced in a study of OX40 agonist ivuxolimab in advanced cancers. The CDR3 is 15 amino acids. Deletions cut 4 bases from V and 0 bases from J, with 7 bases between. CDR1 and CDR2 (germline): MNHEY, SMNVEV (reference sequence). Produced via immunoSEQ multiplex PCR; TCRdb's table is partial and in-frame only. Of 75,000 to 100,000 clones in the sample, about 91% were seen once. This TCR was recovered from an adult with an advanced solid tumor such as melanoma, head and neck, liver or kidney cancer. The rearrangement uses TRBV27 and TRBJ2-6; D gene uncertain. The source was CD4+ or CD8+ T cells sorted from blood, collected in a trial of the OX40 agonist ivuxolimab. The CDR3 here is CASSSIYSGANVLTF. CDR3 nucleotide sequence: TGTGCCAGCAGTTCCATTTACTCTGGGGCCAACGTCCTGACTTTC. The whole variable domain, remainder taken from reference TRBV27 and TRBJ2-6, is EAQVTQNPRYLITVTGKKLTVTCSQNMNHEYMSWYRQDPGLGLRQIYYSMNVEVTDKGDVPEGYKVSRKEKRNFPLILESPSPNQTSLYFCASSSIYSGANVLTFGAGSRLTVL.